The 20 T cell receptor beta chains reported below all come from one sample, sequenced in a study of CD8 T cells in Susac syndrome. The RNA, about 0.5 to 1 ug, was put through reverse transcription using random hexamers. Each CDR3 protein is one row after TCRdb ran MiXCR on the immunoSEQ multiplex PCR reads. Counted here are some 100,000 distinct CDR3 sequences, around 95% occurring once; the ten biggest clones make up 0.3%. Specimen: CD8+ T cells from PBMCs. The receptors originated from a human donor with Susac syndrome.

The CDR3 DNA sequence: TGTGCCAGCGTTCTACAGGGTGTAAACATTCAGTACTTC. This gives the protein CASVLQGVNIQYF. The chain couples TRBV28 to TRBJ2-4, with D possibly being TRBD1 (6 bases). The CDR3 consists of 13 residues. Germline V gene data show CDR1 as MDHEN and CDR2 as SYDVKM. Trimming removed 8 bases at V and 6 bases at J, with 14 bases between.

V and J are TRBV24-1 and TRBJ2-2; D is unclear. The ends were cut back, 4 bases at V and 7 bases at J, with 3 bases in the middle. CDR1 is KGHDR, CDR2 SFDVKD, per germline. The CDR3 loop spans 11 amino acids. In DNA, the CDR3 is TGTGCCACCAGTGAGAACGGGGAGCTGTTTTTT. Translated: CATSENGELFF.

The J gene is TRBJ2-5, the V gene TRBV5-1; maybe TRBD2 (5 bases). Looked up from germline, CDR1 is SGHRS and CDR2 is YFSETQ. V shed 4 bases and J shed 4 bases, with 20 bases lying between them. This CDR3 region has 16 residues. The CDR3 DNA sequence: TGCGCCAGCAGCACCGGACTCGTTCAAATGGGAGAGACCCAGTACTTC. Protein product: CASSTGLVQMGETQYF.

V gene TRBV5-6 combines with J gene TRBJ2-7, with D unclear. V was pared by 4 bases and J by 3 bases, with 5 bases between. CDR3 length equals 11 residues. Germline values: CDR1 SGHDT, CDR2 YYEEEE. The CDR3, as DNA: TGTGCCAGCAGCGCCAGCTACGAGCAGTACTTC. Protein: CASSASYEQYF.

Here the CDR3 DNA reads TGTGCCAGCAGCTATACAGGGGGCGGGTACGAGCAGTACTTC. This encodes CASSYTGGGYEQYF. This chain links TRBV7-3 with TRBJ2-7; 9 bases match TRBD1. In germline, CDR1 is SGHTA, CDR2 FQGTGA. The CDR3 sequence is 14 residues long. V shed 4 bases, J shed 4 bases, and the junction held 5 bases outside the gene matches.

This rearrangement joins TRBV20-1 to TRBJ2-4; weak D call: TRBD2 (5 bases). V dropped 6 bases and J dropped 7 bases, with 13 bases sitting between them. Germline V CDR1 and CDR2: DFQATT, SNEGSKA (reference sequence). The CDR3 totals 12 residues. CDR3 bases: TGCAGTGCCCGGGGAAGAGCTAACATTCAGTACTTC. Encoded protein: CSARGRANIQYF.

The CDR3 region is CASSFYSGDEKLFF. For the CDR3, the DNA is TGTGCCAGCAGCTTTTATTCAGGGGACGAAAAACTGTTTTTT. This chain connects TRBV11-2 to TRBJ1-4; weak D call: TRBD1 (6 bases). CDR1 and CDR2 (germline): SGHAT, FQNNGV. Trimming stripped 3 bases from V and 8 bases from J, with 13 bases between. This CDR3 comprises 14 residues.

V and J are TRBV4-1 and TRBJ2-7; TRBD1 matches at 7 bases. The trim removed 3 bases at V and 3 bases at J, leaving 8 bases unmatched. CDR1 is MGHRA and CDR2 is YSYEKL in the germline V gene. The CDR3 has 15 residues. The CDR3 here is CASSQGQPSNYEQYF. CDR3 nucleotide sequence: TGCGCCAGCAGCCAGGGACAGCCCTCCAACTACGAGCAGTACTTC.

This sequence joins TRBV6-6 and TRBJ2-7, with a tentative D call TRBD1 (5 bases). There are 14 residues in the CDR3. Germline V gene lookup returns CDR1 MNHNY and CDR2 SVGAGI (reference sequence). V gave up 0 bases and J gave up 4 bases, with 10 bases separating them. Written as DNA, the CDR3 is TGTGCCAGCAGTTACTCGCAGGGTATATACGAGCAGTACTTC. This codes for CASSYSQGIYEQYF.

The chain uses TRBV12-3 or TRBV12-4 and TRBJ2-7; D is perhaps TRBD1 (5 bases). V gave up 3 bases and J gave up 2 bases, with 11 bases separating them. The CDR3 runs to 14 residues. The CDR3 region is CASSFRQGTYEQYF. The CDR3 coding sequence is TGTGCCAGCAGTTTTCGTCAGGGTACCTACGAGCAGTACTTC.

The CDR3 protein is CSAPGTGTGQYF. The CDR3 DNA reads as TGCAGTGCCCCCGGGACAGGGACGGGGCAGTACTTC. The rearrangement links TRBV20-1 to TRBJ2-7; 9 bases line up with TRBD1. The ends lost 6 bases at V and 9 bases at J; junction bases unmatched: 9. The CDR3 extends over 12 amino acids. Germline V gene data show CDR1 as DFQATT and CDR2 as SNEGSKA (reference sequence).

The rearrangement uses TRBV15 and TRBJ2-3, with D unresolved. V lost 2 bases and J lost 2, with 5 bases in between. Looked up from germline, CDR1 is LNHNV and CDR2 is YYDKDF (reference sequence). CDR3 length equals 13 residues. In DNA, the CDR3 is TGTGCCACCAGCAGATTTTCCACAGATACGCAGTATTTT. This codes for CATSRFSTDTQYF.

CDR3 in amino acids: CSAVILVTNEQFF. CDR3 nucleotides: TGCAGTGCCGTAATATTAGTCACCAATGAGCAGTTCTTC. J is TRBJ2-1 and V is TRBV20-1; D is ambiguous. Germline values: CDR1 DFQATT, CDR2 SNEGSKA (reference sequence). The germline V and J ends were trimmed by 6 bases and 6 bases, with 15 bases remaining between them. The CDR3 spans 13 residues.

J is TRBJ2-5 and V is TRBV7-9; D is perhaps TRBD1 (6 bases). The CDR3 loop spans 14 amino acids. Germline CDR1 reads SEHNR; CDR2 reads FQNEAQ (reference sequence). V shed 3 bases and J shed 2 bases, with 10 bases lying between them. This CDR3 is CASSFGQSQETQYF. DNA for the CDR3: TGTGCCAGCAGCTTTGGACAGAGTCAAGAGACCCAGTACTTC.

The chain recombines TRBV7-2 with TRBJ2-5; 9 nucleotides align to TRBD2. This CDR3 has 15 residues. The V segment lost 7 bases and the J segment 7 bases; nucleotides outside the gene matches: 13. CDR1 and CDR2 from the germline V gene are SGHTA and FQGNSA. The CDR3 is CASTSGLAHLGTQYF. Written as DNA, the CDR3 is TGTGCCAGCACCTCAGGACTAGCGCATTTGGGGACCCAGTACTTC.

The chain is built from TRBV10-2 and TRBJ2-7; no firm D call. The CDR3 consists of 12 residues. Germline CDR1 and CDR2: WSHSY and SAAADI. Trimming left V 4 bases short and J 4 bases short, with 8 bases between. The CDR3 sequence is CASSAQSYEQYF. DNA of the CDR3: TGCGCCAGCAGTGCCCAGTCGTACGAGCAGTACTTC.

This clonotype came up once. The rearrangement joins TRBV14 to TRBJ2-7; 8 bases fit TRBD1. CDR3 length: 13 residues. J was trimmed by 0 bases and V by 8 bases; bases with no gene match: 3. Germline values: CDR1 SGHDN, CDR2 FVKESK. CDR3 residues: CASAGTGSYEQYF. The CDR3 DNA is TGTGCCAGCGCCGGGACAGGCTCCTACGAGCAGTACTTC.

This chain uses TRBV19 with TRBJ2-7, with D perhaps matching TRBD1 (5 bases). Germline assignment: CDR1 LNHDA and CDR2 SQIVND (reference sequence). V was clipped by 5 bases and J by 3 bases, with 11 bases between them. CDR3 length equals 13 residues. The CDR3 DNA sequence: TGTGCCAGTAGTTACTACGACAGCTACGAGCAGTACTTC. Protein sequence: CASSYYDSYEQYF.

The chain combines TRBV2 with TRBJ2-3; D ambiguous. The CDR3 consists of 11 residues. The V gene lost 6 bases and the J gene lost 3 bases, with 4 bases spanning the gap. The germline CDR1 and CDR2 sequences are SNHLY and FYNNEI. The CDR3 sequence: CASRYTDTQYF. DNA of the CDR3: TGTGCCAGCAGGTATACAGATACGCAGTATTTT. Combining the CDR3 with reference TRBV2 and TRBJ2-3 gives the whole variable domain EPEVTQTPSHQVTQMGQEVILRCVPISNHLYFYWYRQILGQKVEFLVSFYNNEISEKSEIFDDQFSVERPDGSNFTLKIRSTKLEDSAMYFCASRYTDTQYFGPGTRLTVL.

V usage is TRBV6-5 and J usage is TRBJ2-1, with D unresolved. The germline V gene has CDR1 MNHEY and CDR2 SVGAGI. V was trimmed by 8 bases and J by 8 bases, leaving 10 bases between them. The CDR3 is 11 residues long. DNA for the CDR3: TGTGCCAGCCAGAATTCGGATGAGCAGTTCTTC. Amino acids: CASQNSDEQFF.